This T cell receptor (beta chain) was identified during a study of T-cell reconstitution after alpha-beta-depleted transplantation in children. V lost 6 bases and J 4 bases, leaving 18 bases between the germline ends. The germline gives CDR1 DFQATT, CDR2 SNEGSKA (reference sequence). This CDR3 comprises 14 residues. This sample's TCRbeta library carried unique molecular identifier barcodes. TCRdb re-analysed the PCR reads in MiXCR, keeping a single row per CDR3 protein. There are about 370,000 distinct CDR3 sequences in the sample; just over 20% occur only once, and 3% to 4.5% lies in the top ten. This clonotype was counted only a few times.

The specimen comprised PBMCs from the stem cell graft donor, sampled from the stem cell graft. The V and J genes are TRBV20-1 and TRBJ1-1; a possible D gene is TRBD1 (5 bases). The sequence was obtained from a human donor who donated a stem cell graft to a child with acute myeloid leukemia. The CDR3 nucleotides read TGCAGTGCCACCTTCGTGGGACGGGGCACTGAAGCTTTCTTT. Amino acids: CSATFVGRGTEAFF.